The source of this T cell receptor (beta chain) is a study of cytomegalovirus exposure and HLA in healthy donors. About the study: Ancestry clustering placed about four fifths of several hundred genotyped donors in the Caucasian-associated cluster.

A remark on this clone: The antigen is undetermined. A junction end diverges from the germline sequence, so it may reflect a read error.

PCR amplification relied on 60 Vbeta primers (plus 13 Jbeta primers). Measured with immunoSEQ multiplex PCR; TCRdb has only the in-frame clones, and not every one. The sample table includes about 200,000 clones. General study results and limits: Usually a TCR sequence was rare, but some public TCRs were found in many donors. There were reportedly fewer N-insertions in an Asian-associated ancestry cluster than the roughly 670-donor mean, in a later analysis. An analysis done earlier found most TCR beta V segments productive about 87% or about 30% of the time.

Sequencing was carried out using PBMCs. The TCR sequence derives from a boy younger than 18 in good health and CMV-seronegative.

The CDR3: CASSSNTGNPGELFF. The CDR3 DNA is TGTGCCAGCAGTTCTAACACAGGGAACCCCGGGGAGCTGTTTTTT. V gene TRBV28 combines with J gene TRBJ2-2, with D maybe TRBD1 (6 bases). The V gene's germline CDR1 is MDHEN and CDR2 SYDVKM. The CDR3 spans 15 residues.